The clone carrying this TCR beta chain was counted at least ten times. Its antigen is as yet unknown. This sample was taken from a study of breast tumors, draining lymph nodes, adjacent tissues. V lost 1 base and J 10 bases, leaving 2 bases between the germline ends. CDR3 length: 11 residues. Germline CDR1 and CDR2: SEHNR and FQNEAQ (reference sequence). TCRdb reanalysed the multiplex PCR reads using MiXCR and keeps one entry per CDR3 protein. Of tens of thousands of distinct CDR3 sequences in the sample, around 23% are singletons; the top ten hold approximately 8.1%. Study results and caveats: Tumor TCR diversity was below lymph nodes but above nontumor tissue.

V gene TRBV7-9 combines with J gene TRBJ1-6; D is unresolved. This clonotype was sampled from a female donor with breast cancer. Some clones in this sample may be carry-over from other donors' samples. The material sequenced was breast tumor tissue. The CDR3 coding sequence is TGTGCCAGCAGCTTAGAGTCACCCCTCCACTTT. This encodes CASSLESPLHF.